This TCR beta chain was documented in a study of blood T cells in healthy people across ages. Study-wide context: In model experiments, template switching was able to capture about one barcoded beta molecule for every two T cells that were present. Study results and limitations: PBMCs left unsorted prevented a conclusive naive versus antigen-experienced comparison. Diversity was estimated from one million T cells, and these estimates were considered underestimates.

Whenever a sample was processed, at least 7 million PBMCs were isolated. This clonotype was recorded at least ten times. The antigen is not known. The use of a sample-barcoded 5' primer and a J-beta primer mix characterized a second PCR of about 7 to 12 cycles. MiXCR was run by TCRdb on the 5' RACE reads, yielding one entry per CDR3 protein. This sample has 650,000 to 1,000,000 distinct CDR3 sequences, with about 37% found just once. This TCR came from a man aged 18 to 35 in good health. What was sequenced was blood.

The CDR3 coding sequence is TGTGCCAGCAGCCCTGGGACCAACGCAGGGGGCTACACCTTC. It yields the protein CASSPGTNAGGYTF. The rearrangement joins TRBV3-1 to TRBJ1-2; D perhaps matches TRBD1 (5 bases). CDR1 is LGHDT, CDR2 YNNKEL, per germline (reference sequence). The CDR3 runs to 14 residues. V lost 4 bases and J lost 8, with 17 bases in between.